These 18 T cell receptor beta chains were sequenced from one sample in a study of T cell changes during pregnancy in multiple sclerosis. Assay: immunoSEQ multiplex PCR; the TCRdb copy retains only in-frame clones and omits some. The sample records 35,000 to 45,000 clones, around 90% being singletons. Material: CD4+ T cells from peripheral blood mononuclear cells, obtained before pregnancy. The receptor set was obtained from a female donor with multiple sclerosis, enrolled in a pregnancy study.

The chain carries TRBV6-5 and TRBJ1-1; weak D call: TRBD1 (5 bases). The V end lost 7 bases, the J end lost 1 base, and 7 bases lay between the germline ends. The CDR3 runs 12 residues. Germline assignment: CDR1 MNHEY and CDR2 SVGAGI. The CDR3 region has the DNA TGTGCCAGCAATAGGGGGAACACTGAAGCTTTCTTT. Translation gives CASNRGNTEAFF.

The chain joins TRBV18 to TRBJ2-5; D unclear. The CDR3 runs to 13 residues. Germline V gives CDR1 KGHSH, CDR2 LQKENI. V lost 3 bases and J 3 bases, leaving 8 bases between the germline ends. The CDR3 DNA sequence: TGTGCCAGCTCACCCGACACAAAAGAGACCCAGTACTTC. It codes for CASSPDTKETQYF.

This sequence joins TRBV5-1 and TRBJ2-1, with D maybe TRBD2 (5 bases). V gave up 5 bases and J gave up 5 bases, with 11 bases separating them. Germline V gives CDR1 SGHRS, CDR2 YFSETQ. The CDR3 is made up of 13 amino acids. The CDR3 DNA is TGCGCCAGCAGGGAGCCCGGGAACAATGAGCAGTTCTTC. Translated: CASREPGNNEQFF.

The CDR3 region has the DNA TGTGCCAGCAGTCCCCTTGGGCCGAGAGACCACGAGCAGTACTTC. Translation: CASSPLGPRDHEQYF. The V call is TRBV28, the J call TRBJ2-7; D unresolved. Between the trimmed V and J ends, which lost 5 bases and 5 bases, there was a span of 19 bases. Germline lookup yields CDR1 MDHEN and CDR2 SYDVKM. The CDR3 spans 15 residues.

The chain recombines TRBV29-1 with TRBJ2-5; 7 bases align to TRBD1. From germline, CDR1 is SQVTM and CDR2 ANQGSEA. J gave up 5 bases and V 3 bases, and 3 bases lay outside the gene matches. The CDR3 runs to 12 residues. The CDR3: CSVDEGGETQYF. The CDR3 DNA reads TGCAGCGTTGATGAAGGGGGCGAGACCCAGTACTTC.

The chain uses TRBV9 and TRBJ1-1; the D is unclear. The CDR3 consists of 14 residues. CDR1 and CDR2 (germline): SGDLS, YYNGEE. V gave up 1 base and J gave up 1 base, with 8 bases separating them. CDR3 sequence: CASSVRHSNTEAFF. The CDR3 nucleotides read TGTGCCAGCAGCGTAAGACACTCGAACACTGAAGCTTTCTTT.

The chain carries TRBV12-5 and TRBJ1-5, with D possibly TRBD1 on 5 matching bases. The CDR3 spans 14 residues. The V gene's germline CDR1 is LGHNT and CDR2 FRNRAP. Between the trimmed V and J ends, which lost 6 bases and 1 base, there was a span of 10 bases. The CDR3 reads CASGPGPSNQPQHF. The CDR3 bases are TGTGCTAGTGGCCCAGGGCCAAGCAATCAGCCCCAGCATTTT.

This clone appeared once. The chain uses TRBV19 and TRBJ2-5; 9 nucleotides agree with TRBD2. The CDR3 runs 15 residues. Trimming cost V 4 bases and J 5 bases; bases outside gene matches: 8. Germline V gene data show CDR1 as LNHDA and CDR2 as SQIVND (reference sequence). CDR3 nucleotide sequence: TGTGCCAGTAGTACGGGGACTAGCAGTGGGGAGACCCAGTACTTC. Translated: CASSTGTSSGETQYF.

The chain is built from TRBV11-2 and TRBJ1-2; 8 positions agree with TRBD1. Per germline, CDR1 SGHAT and CDR2 FQNNGV. The V and J ends lost 5 bases and 4 bases, in that order; junction bases with no gene match: 9. The CDR3 runs to 15 residues. CDR3 amino acids: CASSEKGQASYGYTF. CDR3 sequence (DNA): TGTGCCAGCAGCGAAAAGGGACAGGCCTCCTATGGCTACACCTTC.

The chain joins TRBV28 to TRBJ1-6; D is unclear. Germline lookup yields CDR1 MDHEN and CDR2 SYDVKM. Deletions cut 10 bases from V and 4 bases from J, with 14 bases between. This CDR3 is built from 14 residues. The CDR3 region is CATKEGSYNSPLHF. CDR3 coding DNA: TGTGCCACAAAGGAGGGCAGTTATAATTCACCCCTCCACTTT.

The rearrangement uses TRBV2 and TRBJ1-5; D is undetermined. CDR1 and CDR2 (germline): SNHLY, FYNNEI. There are 15 residues in the CDR3. Trimming removed 0 bases at V and 1 base at J, with 7 bases between. The CDR3 region has the DNA TGTGCCAGCAGTGAAGCTGGGAGCAGCAATCAGCCCCAGCATTTT. It codes for CASSEAGSSNQPQHF.

The chain employs TRBV9 and TRBJ1-6, with 7 bases aligning to TRBD1. The germline gives CDR1 SGDLS, CDR2 YYNGEE. V lost 5 bases to trimming and J lost 7 bases; unmatched junction nucleotides: 9. This CDR3 comprises 15 residues. The CDR3 region has the DNA TGTGCCAGCAGGGCATACACAGGGGTCAATTCACCCCTCCACTTT. It is translated as CASRAYTGVNSPLHF.

V is TRBV6-4 and J is TRBJ2-2, with 9 bases identical to TRBD1. Trimming took 3 bases from V and 5 from J; bases not matched to a gene: 4. Germline lookup yields CDR1 MRHNA and CDR2 SNTAGT. The CDR3 runs 15 residues. This CDR3 is CASSEQGAWTGELFF. The CDR3 DNA sequence: TGTGCCAGCAGTGAACAGGGGGCATGGACCGGGGAGCTGTTTTTT.

The rearrangement uses TRBV10-1 and TRBJ2-7, with TRBD1 matching over 8 bases. The CDR3 contains 13 residues. Germline values: CDR1 WNHNN, CDR2 SYGVQD (reference sequence). J gave up 6 bases and V 5 bases, and 6 bases lay outside the gene matches. CDR3 nucleotides: TGCGCCAGCAGTCGACAGGGGTGGGGCGAGCAGTACTTC. Its protein product is CASSRQGWGEQYF.

This rearrangement joins TRBV5-1 to TRBJ2-1, with 7 bases identical to TRBD2. Germline values: CDR1 SGHRS, CDR2 YFSETQ. The CDR3 totals 19 residues. With V trimmed by 0 bases and J by 1 base, 13 bases remained unmatched. This CDR3 is CASSLGVFFGGSSYNEQFF. CDR3 bases: TGCGCCAGCAGCTTGGGTGTTTTTTTCGGGGGGTCTTCCTACAATGAGCAGTTCTTC. Full variable domain (remainder filled in from reference TRBV5-1 and TRBJ2-1): KAGVTQTPRYLIKTRGQQVTLSCSPISGHRSVSWYQQTPGQGLQFLFEYFSETQRNKGNFPGRFSGRQFSNSRSEMNVSTLELGDSALYLCASSLGVFFGGSSYNEQFFGPGTRLTVL.

V gene TRBV28 combines with J gene TRBJ2-1, with 9 bases matching TRBD2. The junction had 7 bases not matched to a gene; V was cut back by 4 bases and J by 3 bases. The CDR3 sequence is 16 residues long. The germline gives CDR1 MDHEN, CDR2 SYDVKM. CDR3 sequence (DNA): TGTGCCAGCAGTTCTCTCCTAGCGGGGTACTACAATGAGCAGTTCTTC. Translating gives CASSSLLAGYYNEQFF.

The chain couples TRBV11-2 to TRBJ2-1, with D perhaps matching TRBD2 (6 bases). The CDR3 has 16 amino acids. The germline V gene encodes CDR1 SGHAT and CDR2 FQNNGV. Trimming removed 4 bases from V and 0 bases from J, with 13 bases in between. In DNA, the CDR3 is TGTGCCAGCAGCTCCAATCGGGGGAGCTCCTACAATGAGCAGTTCTTC. Translation: CASSSNRGSSYNEQFF.

V is TRBV11-2 and J is TRBJ2-7, with a weak D call TRBD2 (5 bases). Between the trimmed V and J ends, which lost 1 base and 0 bases, there was a span of 10 bases. CDR1 and CDR2 from the germline V gene are SGHAT and FQNNGV. This CDR3 is 15 amino acids long. CDR3 sequence reads: CASSLGGSFSYEQYF. The CDR3 DNA sequence: TGTGCCAGCAGCTTAGGCGGGTCTTTCTCCTACGAGCAGTACTTC.